This TCR beta chain was identified during a study of T-cell memory formation after mild COVID-19 (dated by TCRdb to the early 2020s). Regarding the complete study: TCR sequence clusters from the two donors were found to be largely donor specific. In two donors, T-cell clones that expanded and contracted after mild COVID-19 were tracked by sequencing TCRalpha and TCRbeta repertoires over time. Two young, previously healthy adult volunteers, one female and one male, were included in the cohort. Overall study outcomes, separate from this receptor: Contracting CD4+ clones were found mainly in CM and EM memory subsets, while CD8+ clones were enriched in EMRA. The study included only a couple of mild cases, and larger cohorts that include severe cases with pre-infection samples were judged to be necessary. Some responding clones were found in pre-infection memory, which suggests that pre-existing cross-reactive memory T cells took part in the SARS-CoV-2 response. Balanced CD4/CD8 phenotypes were observed for clones contracting from day 15 to 85, whereas a bias towards CD4+ was observed for a second wave of clones expanding from day 15 to 37. The second-wave clones that peaked on day 37 were not confirmed to be SARS-CoV-2 specific.

Ficoll-Paque density gradient centrifugation was used to isolate PBMCs. TCRdb names Illumina NovaSeq 6000 as the instrument used. TCRalpha and TCRbeta cDNA libraries were constructed by 5'RACE with constant-segment primers, with sample barcodes and unique molecular identifiers being introduced. RNA was extracted from every sample with Trizol reagent. Amplification of the libraries took two PCR steps, and the second step added a second sample barcode plus Illumina TruSeq adapters. Sequencing of the libraries was done on an Illumina NovaSeq, producing 2 x 150 bp paired-end reads. As for how the authors treated the data: With migec v1.2.7, reads were demultiplexed and then collapsed into UMI-guided consensus sequences. With mixcr v2.1.11, UMI consensuses were aligned to TRA and TRB V and J templates and assembled into clonotypes. Clonotypes were classified as expanded or contracted when called significant by both edgeR and NoisET, with noise models trained on biological replicates. For edgeR calls, a false discovery rate-adjusted p below 0.01 and a log2 fold-change threshold of 1 were applied. As an exploratory analysis of dynamics, PCA with hierarchical clustering was applied to max-normalized trajectories of the 1000 most abundant clonotypes. The CD4 or CD8 phenotype of responding clones was assigned using the separately sequenced CD4+ and CD8+ repertoires. TCRdb reworked the public reads: Q25 trimming with fastp, MiXCR clone assembly, productive beta chains retained. Every distinct CDR3 protein forms one entry, paired with its most common genes and DNA. None of the V and J calls come from the authors' own analysis; TCRdb made them. The sample profile shows roughly 620,000 distinct CDR3 sequences; around 17% of them were found once. The ten largest make up around 11% of the sample.

The CDR3 runs 12 residues from the cysteine to the phenylalanine. Only CDR3 DNA is held: 36 bases, read in frame from base 1. After removal of 6 bases from V and 7 bases from J, the junction retains 9 bases not matched to a gene. The CDR1 and CDR2 encoded by the germline V gene are SQVTM and ANQGSEA. Only a few counts were recorded for this clonotype. Its antigen specificity is not known. Base qualities are not recorded, but no much larger clone differs from it by a single base. The sequenced sample was PBMCs or a T cell subset sorted from them (not recorded which). Here the chain combines TRBV29-1 and TRBJ2-7, with 7 middle bases fitting TRBD2. This sequence was found in an adult woman who had mild COVID-19 (a few samples of this study predate the infection). The sample titles of this study are shuffled in the database, so cell type and time point are left out; the donor was told from shared clones. The nucleotides are TGCAGCGTGAGGACTAGAGCAGATGAGCAGTACTTC. This encodes CSVRTRADEQYF.